This T cell receptor beta chain was recovered during a study of shared clonotypes between healthy human individuals. Repertoires were generated with immunoSEQ multiplex PCR, while TCRdb's copy carries only in-frame clones and drops some. The sample records roughly 600,000 clones, 95% to 98% being singletons. CDR1 SEHNR and CDR2 FQNEAQ come from the germline V gene (reference sequence). V was trimmed by 6 bases and J by 3 bases, leaving 14 bases between them. This CDR3 is 14 amino acids long. The naive CD8 fraction comprised CD45RO-negative cells positively selected for CCR7 and excluded terminally differentiated effector memory CD45RA+ cells. This clone has only one observation.

This TCR was sampled from a man younger than 45 in good health. Sequenced: naive CD8+ T cells sorted from blood. The chain has TRBV7-9 and TRBJ1-2; tentatively, D is TRBD1 (6 bases). The CDR3 protein is CASRPPGGHYGYTF. The CDR3 DNA follows: TGTGCCAGCAGACCCCCTGGGGGGCACTATGGCTACACCTTC.